This TCR beta chain was found in a study of regulatory T cells in long-lasting Graves disease. Time point noted: persistent/refractory GD, antithyroid drugs over 5 years with positive TRAb. TCR sequences were obtained from RNA taken from PBMCs. American Thyroid Association guidelines served as the basis for diagnosing Graves' disease. EDTA tubes collected nine milliliters of peripheral blood. The germline CDR1 and CDR2 sequences are SGHAT and FQNNGV. CDR3 length equals 14 residues. J lost 5 bases, V lost 10 bases, and 12 bases had no gene match. With iRepertoire HTBI primers and Arm-PCR of CDR3 regions, TCR beta libraries were built. TCRdb ran MiXCR on the multiplex PCR reads and lists one entry per CDR3 protein. The sample includes a few hundred thousand distinct CDR3 sequences, roughly 25% seen only once; the top ten take under 35%. Regarding the study as a whole: The sample size was small, and this may have reduced accuracy.

Comment on this clonotype: Its antigen is currently unknown. A much larger clonotype is one base distant, so this may be a read error.

The chain has TRBV11-2 and TRBJ2-5, with 8 bases matching TRBD2. The TCR originated in a woman aged 40-49 years with Graves disease. Sequences were derived from peripheral blood mononuclear cells (PBMCs), sampled when the disease was refractory, from a patient treated with antithyroid drugs. The CDR3 DNA follows: TGTGCCAACACCCCCGGGGGGGGTTTTGAGACCCAGTACTTC. Protein: CANTPGGGFETQYF.